The clone carrying this TCR beta chain has only a few counts. The target antigen is unknown. These data belong to a study of T cells in Graves' hyperthyroidism and ophthalmopathy. The TCR beta CDR3 regions underwent amplification using RNA transcripts as the source. The TCR CDR3 first-round RT-PCR relied on the HTBI primer set. TCRdb used MiXCR to reprocess the multiplex PCR reads, holding one entry per CDR3 protein. This repertoire shows 250,000 to 300,000 distinct CDR3 sequences, 13% to 15% found once; its top ten account for approximately 12%. The diagnoses drew upon clinical symptoms, serum thyroxine and TRAb, thyroid ultrasound and orbital computed tomography. Drawn at first hyperthyroidism diagnosis, the blood sample preceded any ophthalmopathy symptoms. Study-level findings and limits: The authors' 13 V-J model separated ophthalmopathy from stable hyperthyroidism.

V lost 9 bases to trimming and J lost 5 bases, with 13 bases between them. CDR3 length equals 13 residues. Germline-derived CDR1 and CDR2 are KGHDR and SFDVKD. V usage is TRBV24-1 and J usage is TRBJ2-1; D is unclear. The sequence derives from a woman aged 40-49 years with Graves' hyperthyroidism that later progressed to Graves' ophthalmopathy. Source material: blood. The CDR3 loop reads CATAPRLNNEQFF. DNA for the CDR3: TGTGCCACCGCCCCTAGATTAAACAATGAGCAGTTCTTC.